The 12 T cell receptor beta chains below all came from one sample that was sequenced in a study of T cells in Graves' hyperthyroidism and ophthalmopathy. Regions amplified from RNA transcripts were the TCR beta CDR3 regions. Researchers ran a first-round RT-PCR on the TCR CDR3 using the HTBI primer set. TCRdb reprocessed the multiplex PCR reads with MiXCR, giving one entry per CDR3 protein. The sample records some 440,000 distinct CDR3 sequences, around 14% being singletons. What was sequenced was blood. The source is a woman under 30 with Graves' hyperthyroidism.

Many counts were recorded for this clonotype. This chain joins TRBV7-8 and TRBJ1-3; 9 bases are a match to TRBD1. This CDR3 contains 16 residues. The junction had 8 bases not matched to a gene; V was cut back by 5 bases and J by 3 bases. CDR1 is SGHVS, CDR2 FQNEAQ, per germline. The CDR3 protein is CASSLRDRVFGNTIYF. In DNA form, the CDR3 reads TGTGCCAGCAGCCTCCGGGACAGGGTGTTTGGAAACACCATATATTTT.

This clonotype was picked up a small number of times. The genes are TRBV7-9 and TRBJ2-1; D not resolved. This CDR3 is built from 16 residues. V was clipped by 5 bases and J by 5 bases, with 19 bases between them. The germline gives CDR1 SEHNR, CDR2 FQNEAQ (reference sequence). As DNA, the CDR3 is TGTGCCAGCAGCGACGGCCCACCAACGCCCAACAATGAGCAGTTCTTC. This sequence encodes CASSDGPPTPNNEQFF.

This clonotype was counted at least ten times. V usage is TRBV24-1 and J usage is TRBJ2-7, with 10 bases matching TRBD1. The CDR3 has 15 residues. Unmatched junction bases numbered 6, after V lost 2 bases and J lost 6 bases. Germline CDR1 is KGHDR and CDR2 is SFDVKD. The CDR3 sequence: CATSDSRDRGVEQYF. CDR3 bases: TGTGCCACCAGTGATTCGAGGGACAGGGGCGTCGAGCAGTACTTC.

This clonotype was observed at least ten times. CDR3 nucleotide sequence: TGTGCCAGCAGCCAAGATTCAGCGGGGCCCCACAATGAGCAGTTCTTC. Its protein product is CASSQDSAGPHNEQFF. This chain links TRBV3-1 with TRBJ2-1; TRBD2 aligns across 7 bases. The germline V gene encodes CDR1 LGHDT and CDR2 YNNKEL (reference sequence). The CDR3 consists of 16 residues. Trimming cost V 0 bases and J 5 bases; bases outside gene matches: 7.

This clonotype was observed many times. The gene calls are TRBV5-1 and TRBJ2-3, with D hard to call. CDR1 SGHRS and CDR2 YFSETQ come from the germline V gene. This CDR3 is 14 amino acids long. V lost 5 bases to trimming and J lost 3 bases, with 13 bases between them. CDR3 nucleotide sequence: TGCGCCAGCAGTGGGCCCTGGGGAACAGATACGCAGTATTTT. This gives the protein CASSGPWGTDTQYF. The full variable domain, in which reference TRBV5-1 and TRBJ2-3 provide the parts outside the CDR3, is KAGVTQTPRYLIKTRGQQVTLSCSPISGHRSVSWYQQTPGQGLQFLFEYFSETQRNKGNFPGRFSGRQFSNSRSEMNVSTLELGDSALYLCASSGPWGTDTQYFGPGTRLTVL.

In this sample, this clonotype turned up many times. The CDR3 DNA is TGTGCCAGTAGAACAGGGCCCCACTCCTACGAGCAGTACTTC. It is translated as CASRTGPHSYEQYF. The chain joins TRBV19 to TRBJ2-7; D might be TRBD1 (6 bases). The CDR3 totals 14 residues. V dropped 6 bases and J dropped 0 bases, with 12 bases sitting between them. CDR1 and CDR2 (germline): LNHDA, SQIVND (reference sequence).

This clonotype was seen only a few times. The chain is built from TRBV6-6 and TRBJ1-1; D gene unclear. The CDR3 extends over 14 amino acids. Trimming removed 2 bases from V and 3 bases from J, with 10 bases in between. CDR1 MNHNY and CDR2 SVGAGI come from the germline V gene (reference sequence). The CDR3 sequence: CASSYRQEYTEAFF. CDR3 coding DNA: TGTGCCAGCAGTTACAGGCAGGAATACACTGAAGCTTTCTTT.

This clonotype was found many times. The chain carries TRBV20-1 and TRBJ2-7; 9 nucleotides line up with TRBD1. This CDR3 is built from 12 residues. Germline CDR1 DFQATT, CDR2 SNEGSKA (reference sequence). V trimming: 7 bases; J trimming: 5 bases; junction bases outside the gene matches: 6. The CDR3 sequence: CSVPTGGNEQYF. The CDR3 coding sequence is TGCAGTGTTCCGACAGGGGGTAACGAGCAGTACTTC.

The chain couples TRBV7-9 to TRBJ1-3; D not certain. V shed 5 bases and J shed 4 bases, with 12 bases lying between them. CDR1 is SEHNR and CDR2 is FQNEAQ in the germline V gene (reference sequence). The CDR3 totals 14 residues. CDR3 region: CASSVPRTGNTIYF. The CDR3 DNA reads TGTGCCAGCAGCGTACCAAGGACCGGAAACACCATATATTTT.

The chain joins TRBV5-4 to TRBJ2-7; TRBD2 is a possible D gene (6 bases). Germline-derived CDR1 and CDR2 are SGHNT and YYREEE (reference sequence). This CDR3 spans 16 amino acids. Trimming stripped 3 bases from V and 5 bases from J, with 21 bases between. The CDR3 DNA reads TGTGCCAGCAGCTCCGGGACTTCACTTACCCTCCACGAGCAGTACTTC. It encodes CASSSGTSLTLHEQYF.

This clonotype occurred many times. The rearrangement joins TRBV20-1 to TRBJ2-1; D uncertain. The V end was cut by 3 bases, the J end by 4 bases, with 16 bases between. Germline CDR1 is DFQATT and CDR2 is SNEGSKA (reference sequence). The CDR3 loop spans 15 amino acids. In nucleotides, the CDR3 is TGCAGTGCTAGGGGGTCAGGTTCGGGTTACAATGAGCAGTTCTTC. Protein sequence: CSARGSGSGYNEQFF.

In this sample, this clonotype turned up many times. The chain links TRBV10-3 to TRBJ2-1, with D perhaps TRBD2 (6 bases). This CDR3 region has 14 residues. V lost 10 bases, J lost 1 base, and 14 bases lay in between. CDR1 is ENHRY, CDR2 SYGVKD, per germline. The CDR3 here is CATGAGLSYNEQFF. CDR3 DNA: TGTGCCACTGGGGCGGGGCTTTCCTACAATGAGCAGTTCTTC.